Shown below are 32 T cell receptor beta chains from a single sample sequenced in a study of cytomegalovirus exposure and HLA in healthy donors. PCR involved 60 Vbeta and 13 Jbeta primers. TCRdb keeps only in-frame clones here, not all; method: immunoSEQ multiplex PCR. Found here are more than 90,000 clones, around 78% of them singletons; the top ten hold 0.57%. What was sequenced was PBMCs. Source of these receptors: a man aged 30-40 years in good health and CMV-seronegative.

The chain recombines TRBV6-5 with TRBJ2-5; 7 bases map to TRBD1. Trimming took 8 bases from V and 2 from J; bases not matched to a gene: 2. The CDR3 has 12 amino acids. Per the germline V gene, CDR1 is MNHEY and CDR2 is SVGAGI. CDR3 sequence (DNA): TGTGCCAGCCGGGACAGACAAGAGACCCAGTACTTC. Protein product: CASRDRQETQYF.

This sequence joins TRBV10-3 and TRBJ1-5; 7 nucleotides match TRBD1. Germline V gives CDR1 ENHRY, CDR2 SYGVKD. Trimming removed 11 bases from V and 0 bases from J; junction bases left unmatched: 4. CDR3 length: 13 residues. The CDR3: CAVRQGSNQPQHF. The CDR3 coding sequence is TGTGCCGTTCGACAGGGTAGCAATCAGCCCCAGCATTTT.

The J gene is TRBJ1-1, the V gene TRBV7-9; TRBD1 might be the D (5 bases). Per germline, CDR1 SEHNR and CDR2 FQNEAQ (reference sequence). Between the trimmed V and J ends, which lost 4 bases and 10 bases, there was a span of 16 bases. This CDR3 has 13 residues. The CDR3 DNA reads as TGTGCCAGCAGCTACGGGACGGGGGGGAGAGCTTTCTTT. Its protein product is CASSYGTGGRAFF.

The chain recombines TRBV19 with TRBJ2-1, with D possibly TRBD1 on 6 matching bases. Trimming cost V 8 bases and J 6 bases, with 11 bases left between them. The CDR3 length is 12 residues. Germline CDR1 LNHDA, CDR2 SQIVND (reference sequence). In DNA form, the CDR3 reads TGTGCCAGTGCCCACAGGGTCAATGAGCAGTTCTTC. This sequence encodes CASAHRVNEQFF.

This clone was counted between two and nine times. The chain uses TRBV6-5 and TRBJ2-1, with 7 bases lining up with TRBD2. The CDR3 runs 16 residues. V was clipped by 2 bases and J by 7 bases; unmatched bases: 11. CDR1 and CDR2 from the germline V gene are MNHEY and SVGAGI. This chain's CDR3 is CASSYDEGLEYNEQFF. The CDR3 DNA is TGTGCCAGCAGTTACGACGAAGGACTAGAGTATAATGAGCAGTTCTTC.

The genes are TRBV19 and TRBJ1-1, with TRBD1 matching 8 bases. Germline CDR1 and CDR2: LNHDA and SQIVND (reference sequence). The length of the CDR3 is 14 residues. With V trimmed by 7 bases and J by 4 bases, 8 bases remained unmatched. CDR3 residues: CASKTGGRVTEAFF. The CDR3 DNA reads as TGTGCCAGTAAAACAGGGGGGCGAGTCACTGAAGCTTTCTTT.

The chain recombines TRBV7-9 with TRBJ2-1; D not resolved. CDR3 length: 12 amino acids. Germline V lookup: CDR1 SEHNR, CDR2 FQNEAQ (reference sequence). The ends were cut back, 5 bases at V and 6 bases at J, with 8 bases in the middle. This CDR3 reads CASSTTRNEQFF. The CDR3 nucleotides read TGTGCCAGCAGCACAACACGCAATGAGCAGTTCTTC.

This clone has only one observation. This chain joins TRBV7-8 and TRBJ1-5, with D hard to call. Per germline, CDR1 SGHVS and CDR2 FQNEAQ. This CDR3 is built from 14 residues. V lost 1 base, J lost 0 bases, and 4 bases lay in between. In nucleotides, the CDR3 is TGTGCCAGCAGCTTAGGTAATAGCAATCAGCCCCAGCATTTT. Translated, it gives CASSLGNSNQPQHF.

The chain joins TRBV19 to TRBJ1-2; 7 nucleotides match TRBD1. Germline-derived CDR1 and CDR2 are LNHDA and SQIVND (reference sequence). The CDR3 contains 16 residues. V lost 6 bases to trimming and J lost 0 bases; unmatched junction nucleotides: 10. The CDR3 DNA sequence: TGTGCCAGTAGGGGTACGGACAGGCTAGCTAACTATGGCTACACCTTC. This sequence encodes CASRGTDRLANYGYTF.

V usage is TRBV19 and J usage is TRBJ2-2, with 9 bases fitting TRBD1. Per the germline V gene, CDR1 is LNHDA and CDR2 is SQIVND (reference sequence). The CDR3 sequence is 14 residues long. The ends lost 6 bases at V and 1 base at J; junction bases unmatched: 0. CDR3: CASRDRGNTGELFF. CDR3 nucleotide sequence: TGTGCCAGTAGGGACAGGGGGAACACCGGGGAGCTGTTTTTT.

The V and J genes are TRBV4-3 and TRBJ2-1, with D possibly matching TRBD2 (6 bases). Germline-derived CDR1 and CDR2 are LGHNA and YSLEER. V dropped 2 bases and J dropped 6 bases, with 17 bases sitting between them. The CDR3 is made up of 16 amino acids. The CDR3 nucleotides are TGCGCCAGCAGCCAACGGGTCGGGGGAACTGGCAATGAGCAGTTCTTC. Residues: CASSQRVGGTGNEQFF.

This sequence joins TRBV4-1 and TRBJ2-3, with a tentative D call TRBD1 (5 bases). Looked up from germline, CDR1 is MGHRA and CDR2 is YSYEKL. This CDR3 is built from 16 residues. Trimming stripped 4 bases from V and 2 bases from J, with 16 bases between. In DNA, the CDR3 is TGCGCCAGCAGCCGAAAGCAGGGAACTTACACAGATACGCAGTATTTT. Protein product: CASSRKQGTYTDTQYF.

The CDR3 here is CASNPGTDQETQYF. CDR3 DNA: TGCGCCAGCAACCCCGGGACAGACCAAGAGACCCAGTACTTC. The V gene is TRBV5-1, the J gene TRBJ2-5; 7 bases match TRBD1. The ends lost 6 bases at V and 0 bases at J; junction bases unmatched: 5. Germline lookup yields CDR1 SGHRS and CDR2 YFSETQ. This CDR3 has 14 amino acids.

This chain links TRBV4-3 with TRBJ1-3; no firm D call. This CDR3 is 15 amino acids long. V was clipped by 0 bases and J by 2 bases, with 8 bases between them. CDR1 is LGHNA, CDR2 YSLEER, per germline. CDR3 in amino acids: CASSQDAGTGNTIYF. The CDR3 nucleotides are TGCGCCAGCAGCCAAGATGCGGGGACTGGAAACACCATATATTTT.

The CDR3 is CASSRGTDSNQPQHF. The CDR3 DNA sequence: TGTGCCAGCAGCCGAGGGACAGATAGCAATCAGCCCCAGCATTTT. This chain connects TRBV6-1 to TRBJ1-5, with 7 bases aligning to TRBD1. There are 15 residues in the CDR3. J lost 0 bases, V lost 6 bases, and 5 bases had no gene match. Germline V gene lookup returns CDR1 MNHNS and CDR2 SASEGT.

CDR3 bases: TGTGCCAGCAGCCTCGGGACTAGCGGGTCAAACACCGGGGAGCTGTTTTTT. Translation: CASSLGTSGSNTGELFF. J is TRBJ2-2 and V is TRBV28, with 12 bases lining up with TRBD2. CDR1 and CDR2 (germline): MDHEN, SYDVKM. The J segment lost 2 bases and the V segment lost 6 bases, leaving 7 bases of the junction unmatched. This CDR3 contains 17 residues.

The V and J genes are TRBV7-9 and TRBJ1-1; D remains unclear. This CDR3 spans 13 amino acids. Deletions cut 2 bases from V and 2 bases from J, with 6 bases between. CDR1 is SEHNR and CDR2 is FQNEAQ in the germline V gene (reference sequence). CDR3 in amino acids: CASSLSRNTEAFF. The CDR3 nucleotides read TGTGCCAGCAGCTTATCCAGAAACACTGAAGCTTTCTTT.

This rearrangement joins TRBV19 to TRBJ1-1; 7 bases line up with TRBD1. V gave up 7 bases and J gave up 10 bases; unmatched junction bases: 15. CDR3 length: 14 residues. From germline, CDR1 is LNHDA and CDR2 SQIVND (reference sequence). The CDR3 reads CASNKDRVISAAFF. CDR3 sequence (DNA): TGTGCCAGTAATAAAGACAGGGTGATCTCTGCAGCTTTCTTT.

This clone was seen only once. The chain carries TRBV4-2 and TRBJ2-1, with a possible D match to TRBD2 (6 bases). V lost 4 bases and J lost 0, with 10 bases in between. The CDR3 consists of 15 residues. Germline CDR1 and CDR2: LGHNA and YNFKEQ. The CDR3: CASSPSVSSYNEQFF. The CDR3 bases are TGTGCCAGCAGCCCTAGCGTGAGCTCCTACAATGAGCAGTTCTTC.

This CDR3 reads CASSVVTSGGADTQYF. The DNA of the CDR3 is TGTGCCAGCAGCGTCGTTACTAGCGGGGGGGCAGATACGCAGTATTTT. The chain has TRBV9 and TRBJ2-3; TRBD2 matches 13 bases. J gave up 4 bases and V 2 bases, and 4 bases lay outside the gene matches. The CDR3 is 16 residues long. Germline V gives CDR1 SGDLS, CDR2 YYNGEE.

J is TRBJ1-4 and V is TRBV28; 9 nucleotides agree with TRBD1. V shed 0 bases, J shed 12 bases, and the junction held 2 bases outside the gene matches. This CDR3 comprises 13 residues. CDR1 and CDR2 (germline): MDHEN, SYDVKM. CDR3 in DNA: TGTGCCAGCAGTTTATGGGGACAGGGAGAACTGTTTTTT. Its protein is CASSLWGQGELFF. Drawing the rest from reference TRBV28 and TRBJ1-4, the complete variable domain is DVKVTQSSRYLVKRTGEKVFLECVQDMDHENMFWYRQDPGLGLRLIYFSYDVKMKEKGDIPEGYSVSREKKERFSLILESASTNQTSMYLCASSLWGQGELFFGSGTQLSVL.

V is TRBV5-4 and J is TRBJ1-5; 8 nucleotides align to TRBD1. This CDR3 has 15 amino acids. The J segment lost 4 bases and the V segment lost 2 bases, leaving 5 bases of the junction unmatched. The germline V gene has CDR1 SGHNT and CDR2 YYREEE (reference sequence). The DNA for the CDR3 is TGTGCCAGCAGCTTTGGGACAGGACAAAATCAGCCCCAGCATTTT. Translated: CASSFGTGQNQPQHF. The variable domain in full, completed from reference TRBV5-4 and TRBJ1-5, reads ETGVTQSPTHLIKTRGQQVTLRCSSQSGHNTVSWYQQALGQGPQFIFQYYREEENGRGNFPPRFSGLQFPNYSSELNVNALELDDSALYLCASSFGTGQNQPQHFGDGTRLSIL.

The CDR3 here is CASSVDPISRGSGANVLTF. As DNA, the CDR3 is TGTGCCAGCAGCGTAGACCCTATCTCCCGAGGCTCTGGGGCCAACGTCCTGACTTTC. The chain combines TRBV9 with TRBJ2-6; no firm D call. The CDR3 totals 19 residues. The V end lost 0 bases, the J end lost 0 bases, and 16 bases lay between the germline ends. The germline V gene encodes CDR1 SGDLS and CDR2 YYNGEE.

As DNA, the CDR3 is TGTGCCAGCAGCAGTAAAGGGGCAGGGGGCTCCCAAGACCCTGACACTGAAGCTTTCTTT. Protein: CASSSKGAGGSQDPDTEAFF. This sequence joins TRBV21-1 and TRBJ1-1; the table's D call, TRBD1, has no DNA check behind it. TRBV21-1 is labeled a pseudogene. The length of the CDR3 is 20 residues.

In nucleotides, the CDR3 is TGTGCCAGCAGTTTAAGAGCCGGGACAGGGCGATACGAGCAGTACGTC. Amino acids: CASSLRAGTGRYEQYV. This chain uses TRBV27 with TRBJ2-7, with 9 nucleotides matching TRBD1. Looked up from germline, CDR1 is MNHEY and CDR2 is SMNVEV (reference sequence). The CDR3 contains 16 residues. V shed 2 bases, J shed 4 bases, and the junction held 9 bases outside the gene matches.

To note about this clone: One end of the junction varies from germline; a read error may be responsible. The chain combines TRBV7-9 with TRBJ2-3; 11 bases agree with TRBD2. Germline values: CDR1 SEHNR, CDR2 FQNEAQ (reference sequence). The CDR3 loop spans 11 amino acids. As DNA, the CDR3 is TGTGCCAGCTCGCTAGCGGGAGGCCCGTGGTTT. It is translated as CASSLAGGPWF.

J is TRBJ2-1 and V is TRBV4-3; 9 bases are shared with TRBD2. Trimming removed 0 bases from V and 5 bases from J; junction bases left unmatched: 5. From germline, CDR1 is LGHNA and CDR2 YSLEER. CDR3 length: 16 residues. The CDR3 reads CASSQDRGGGNNEQFF. The CDR3 DNA reads as TGCGCCAGCAGCCAAGATCGCGGGGGGGGCAACAATGAGCAGTTCTTC.

As to this clone: Its ends do not fully match the called genes, so a read error is possible. The chain combines TRBV10-3 with TRBJ1-2, with 9 positions matching TRBD1. The CDR3 has 14 amino acids. Germline V gene sequence: CDR1 ENHRY, CDR2 SYGVKD. The CDR3 region has the DNA TGTGCCATCAGTGAGTCTGACAGGGGGTCCGGCGGCGCCTTC. Protein: CAISESDRGSGGAF.

This chain's CDR3 is CASSFRHSLQNEQFF. CDR3 DNA: TGTGCCAGCTCATTCAGACATTCCCTACAGAATGAGCAGTTCTTC. The chain is built from TRBV18 and TRBJ2-1, with D hard to call. V was cut by 5 bases and J by 7 bases, with 18 bases left in between. Germline loops: CDR1 KGHSH, CDR2 LQKENI. CDR3 length: 15 residues.

This clone was observed a few times. The J gene is TRBJ1-2, the V gene TRBV7-9, with D tentatively TRBD1 (6 bases). This CDR3 comprises 15 residues. V lost 0 bases and J lost 3, with 11 bases in between. The V gene's germline CDR1 is SEHNR and CDR2 FQNEAQ (reference sequence). The CDR3 here is CASSLADSDYYGYTF. The CDR3 DNA sequence: TGTGCCAGCAGCTTAGCGGACAGCGACTACTATGGCTACACCTTC.

The genes are TRBV6-5 and TRBJ2-1; D remains unclear. V was shortened by 0 bases and J by 0 bases, with 9 bases between the two germline ends. Germline values: CDR1 MNHEY, CDR2 SVGAGI. CDR3 size: 16 residues. This CDR3 is CASSYSILSSYNEQFF. The CDR3 DNA reads as TGTGCCAGCAGTTACTCGATTCTTAGCTCCTACAATGAGCAGTTCTTC.

The V gene is TRBV19, the J gene TRBJ1-4; 7 bases map to TRBD1. V was clipped by 5 bases and J by 7 bases; unmatched bases: 16. Germline lookup yields CDR1 LNHDA and CDR2 SQIVND (reference sequence). The CDR3 is made up of 17 amino acids. The CDR3 is CASSARRRGTVTEKLFF. CDR3 DNA: TGTGCCAGTAGTGCAAGACGACGGGGGACAGTTACTGAAAAACTGTTTTTT.